The 13 T cell receptor beta chains listed next were all sequenced from one sample in a study of somatic mutations in cytotoxic T cells in rheumatoid arthritis. Profiled with immunoSEQ multiplex PCR; TCRdb holds only in-frame clones, not every one. In the table there are roughly 17,000 clones, 85% of which are singletons. The material sequenced was CD8+ T cells sorted from blood. These receptors originate from a middle-aged woman with rheumatoid arthritis.

Only one count was recorded for this clone. CDR3 region: CASSEGTGRQHEQYF. The CDR3 coding sequence is TGTGCCAGCAGCGAGGGGACAGGTCGACAACACGAGCAGTACTTC. The V and J genes are TRBV7-8 and TRBJ2-7, with TRBD1 matching over 8 bases. J gave up 5 bases and V 5 bases, and 11 bases lay outside the gene matches. Germline loops: CDR1 SGHVS, CDR2 FQNEAQ. The CDR3 contains 15 residues.

The chain combines TRBV2 with TRBJ1-2, with 9 bases identical to TRBD1. Germline V gives CDR1 SNHLY, CDR2 FYNNEI. V was pared by 2 bases and J by 2 bases, with 12 bases of the junction left unmatched. The CDR3 loop spans 18 amino acids. The CDR3 protein is CASSEMGIRDRENYGYTF. The CDR3 DNA reads TGTGCCAGCAGTGAAATGGGAATCCGGGACAGGGAGAACTATGGCTACACCTTC.

The gene calls are TRBV20-1 and TRBJ2-3; no reliable D call. The CDR3 runs to 11 residues. Germline V CDR1 and CDR2: DFQATT, SNEGSKA (reference sequence). Trimming stripped 6 bases from V and 6 bases from J, with 10 bases between. This CDR3 reads CSAPDSDTQYF. The CDR3 DNA sequence: TGCAGTGCCCCGGATAGCGATACGCAGTATTTT.

The sample holds a few counts of this clone. V is TRBV6-1 and J is TRBJ1-5; D is unresolved. Germline lookup yields CDR1 MNHNS and CDR2 SASEGT. The CDR3 is 14 amino acids. V was clipped by 7 bases and J by 6 bases, with 16 bases between them. Written as DNA, the CDR3 is TGTGCCAGCACTTACCAGCGGGGAACTCAGCCCCAGCATTTT. Translated, it gives CASTYQRGTQPQHF.

The genes are TRBV5-5 and TRBJ1-4; 7 bases map to TRBD1. In germline, CDR1 is SGHKS, CDR2 YYEKEE (reference sequence). This CDR3 has 15 residues. J was trimmed by 4 bases and V by 4 bases; bases with no gene match: 7. The DNA of the CDR3 is TGTGCCAGCAGCGGAACAGGGGCCCATAATGAAAAACTGTTTTTT. Its protein product is CASSGTGAHNEKLFF.

The chain couples TRBV11-2 to TRBJ1-4; D not certain. Germline CDR1 is SGHAT and CDR2 is FQNNGV. Trimming took 5 bases from V and 7 from J, leaving 5 bases between them. The CDR3 is 11 amino acids. This chain's CDR3 is CASSLSEKLFF. The CDR3 DNA reads as TGTGCCAGCAGCCTATCTGAAAAACTGTTTTTT. Combining the CDR3 with reference TRBV11-2 and TRBJ1-4 gives the whole variable domain EAGVAQSPRYKIIEKRQSVAFWCNPISGHATLYWYQQILGQGPKLLIQFQNNGVVDDSQLPKDRFSAERLKGVDSTLKIQPAKLEDSAVYLCASSLSEKLFFGSGTQLSVL.

In its sample, this clone was seen a few times. This chain uses TRBV4-1 with TRBJ2-7; D possibly corresponds to TRBD1 (7 bases). The CDR3 has 19 residues. V was trimmed by 4 bases and J by 6 bases, leaving 31 bases between them. In germline, CDR1 is MGHRA, CDR2 YSYEKL. The CDR3 bases are TGCGCCAGCAGCCGCCTTCTAGTGTGGGACAGCCTCGTGGGAGGCGAGCAGTACTTC. Protein product: CASSRLLVWDSLVGGEQYF.

The V gene is TRBV4-1, the J gene TRBJ2-5; D is unresolved. This CDR3 has 15 residues. Trimming took off 0 bases at V and 7 bases at J, with 15 bases between the two ends. Germline lookup yields CDR1 MGHRA and CDR2 YSYEKL. CDR3 protein: CASSQDRSDFLTQYF. The CDR3 coding sequence is TGCGCCAGCAGCCAAGATAGGTCTGACTTCCTGACCCAGTACTTC.

The chain links TRBV5-6 to TRBJ1-5, with 7 bases identical to TRBD1. V shed 4 bases, J shed 6 bases, and the junction held 1 base outside the gene matches. The CDR3 totals 12 residues. CDR1 is SGHDT and CDR2 is YYEEEE in the germline V gene. The CDR3 nucleotides are TGTGCCAGCAGCGAGGGGGCTCAGCCCCAGCATTTT. Encoded protein: CASSEGAQPQHF.

The rearrangement joins TRBV4-1 to TRBJ1-5; maybe TRBD1 (6 bases). The CDR3 runs 14 residues. Trimming left V 4 bases short and J 1 base short, with 8 bases between. Germline V lookup: CDR1 MGHRA, CDR2 YSYEKL. CDR3 sequence: CASSPDRSNQPQHF. CDR3 bases: TGCGCCAGCAGCCCGGACAGAAGCAATCAGCCCCAGCATTTT.

The J gene is TRBJ1-1, the V gene TRBV6-6, with D perhaps TRBD1 (5 bases). Trimming stripped 4 bases from V and 3 bases from J, with 12 bases between. Germline assignment: CDR1 MNHNY and CDR2 SVGAGI (reference sequence). There are 14 residues in the CDR3. In nucleotides, the CDR3 is TGTGCCAGCAGTTTTAACGTACAGGACACTGAAGCTTTCTTT. This encodes CASSFNVQDTEAFF.

J is TRBJ2-7 and V is TRBV6-7; TRBD1 might be the D (6 bases). TRBV6-7 is an ORF, with its function uncertain. Trimming pared 0 bases from V and 1 base from J, leaving 13 bases between. The CDR3 has 16 residues. In DNA form, the CDR3 reads TGTGCCAGCAGTTACTCGAACAGGGATGGATCCTACGAGCAGTACTTC. This encodes CASSYSNRDGSYEQYF.

The chain couples TRBV11-2 to TRBJ2-1; 11 bases align to TRBD2. The CDR3 sequence is 17 residues long. V gave up 3 bases and J gave up 5 bases; unmatched junction bases: 9. CDR1 and CDR2 (germline): SGHAT, FQNNGV. The chain's CDR3 is CASSFGTSGYLNNEQFF. In DNA, the CDR3 is TGTGCCAGCAGCTTTGGGACTAGCGGCTACTTGAACAATGAGCAGTTCTTC.